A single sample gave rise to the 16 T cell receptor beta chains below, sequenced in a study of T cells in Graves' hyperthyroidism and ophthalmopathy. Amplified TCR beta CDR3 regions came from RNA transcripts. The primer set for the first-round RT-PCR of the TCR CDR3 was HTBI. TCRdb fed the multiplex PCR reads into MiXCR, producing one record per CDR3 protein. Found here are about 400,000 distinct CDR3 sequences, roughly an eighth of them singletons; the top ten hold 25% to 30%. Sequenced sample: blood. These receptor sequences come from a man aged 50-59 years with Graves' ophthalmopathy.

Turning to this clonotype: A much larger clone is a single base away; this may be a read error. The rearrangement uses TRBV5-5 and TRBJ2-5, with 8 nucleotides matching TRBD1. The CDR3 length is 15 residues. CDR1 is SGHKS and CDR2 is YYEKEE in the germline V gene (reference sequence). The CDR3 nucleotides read TGTGTCAGCAGCACCCGGGACGGACAGGGAACGACCCAGTACTTC. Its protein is CVSSTRDGQGTTQYF.

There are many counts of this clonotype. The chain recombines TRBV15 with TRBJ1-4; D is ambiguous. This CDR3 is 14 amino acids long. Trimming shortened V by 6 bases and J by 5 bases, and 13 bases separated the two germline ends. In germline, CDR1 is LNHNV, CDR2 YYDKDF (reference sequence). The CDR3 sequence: CATSRRAANEKLFF. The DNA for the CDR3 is TGTGCCACCAGTAGAAGGGCCGCAAATGAAAAACTGTTTTTT.

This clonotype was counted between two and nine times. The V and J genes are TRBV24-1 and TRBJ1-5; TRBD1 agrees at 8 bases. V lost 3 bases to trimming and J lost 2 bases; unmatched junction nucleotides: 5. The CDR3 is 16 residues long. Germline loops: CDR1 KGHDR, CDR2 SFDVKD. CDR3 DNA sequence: TGTGCCACCAGTGATACTGACAGGGGTGGCAATCAGCCCCAGCATTTT. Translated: CATSDTDRGGNQPQHF.

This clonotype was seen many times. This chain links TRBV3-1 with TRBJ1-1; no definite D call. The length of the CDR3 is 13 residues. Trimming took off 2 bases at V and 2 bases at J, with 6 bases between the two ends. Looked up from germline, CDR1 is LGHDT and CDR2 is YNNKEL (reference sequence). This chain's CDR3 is CASSQTGNTEAFF. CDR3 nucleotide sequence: TGTGCCAGCAGCCAAACCGGTAACACTGAAGCTTTCTTT.

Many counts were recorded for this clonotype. The CDR3 is CASSRIFPGQGARDTQYF. The CDR3 DNA sequence: TGTGCCAGCAGTCGTATATTCCCGGGACAGGGGGCTCGGGATACCCAGTACTTC. This chain joins TRBV12-3 or TRBV12-4 and TRBJ2-5, with 12 positions matching TRBD1. V shed 5 bases and J 8 bases; nucleotides not matched to a gene: 18. The CDR3 runs to 18 residues.

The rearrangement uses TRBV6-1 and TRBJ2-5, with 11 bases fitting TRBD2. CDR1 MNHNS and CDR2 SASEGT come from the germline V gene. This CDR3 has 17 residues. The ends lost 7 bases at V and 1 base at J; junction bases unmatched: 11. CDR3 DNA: TGTGCCAGCACCCAACAGGTCCTAGCGGGGGGCCAAGAGACCCAGTACTTC. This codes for CASTQQVLAGGQETQYF.

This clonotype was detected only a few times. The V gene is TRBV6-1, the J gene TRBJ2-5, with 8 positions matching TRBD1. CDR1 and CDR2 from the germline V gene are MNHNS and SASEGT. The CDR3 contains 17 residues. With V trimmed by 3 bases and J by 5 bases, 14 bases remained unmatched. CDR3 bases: TGTGCCAGCAGTGATTTTCGAGGACAGGGAAAGGTTGAGACCCAGTACTTC. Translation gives CASSDFRGQGKVETQYF.

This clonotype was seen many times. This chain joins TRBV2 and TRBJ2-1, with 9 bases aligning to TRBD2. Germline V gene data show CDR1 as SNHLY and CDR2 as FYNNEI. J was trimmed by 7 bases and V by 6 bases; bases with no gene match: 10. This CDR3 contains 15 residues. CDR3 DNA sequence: TGTGCCAGCAGGGCCCCGGGGAGCGGGGGGAATGAGCAGTTCTTC. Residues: CASRAPGSGGNEQFF.

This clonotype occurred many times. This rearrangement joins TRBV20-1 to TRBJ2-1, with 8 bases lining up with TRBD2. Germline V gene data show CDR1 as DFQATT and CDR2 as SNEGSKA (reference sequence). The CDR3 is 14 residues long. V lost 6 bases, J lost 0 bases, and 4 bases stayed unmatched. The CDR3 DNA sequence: TGCAGTGCAAAAAGCGGGAGCTCCTACAATGAGCAGTTCTTC. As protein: CSAKSGSSYNEQFF.

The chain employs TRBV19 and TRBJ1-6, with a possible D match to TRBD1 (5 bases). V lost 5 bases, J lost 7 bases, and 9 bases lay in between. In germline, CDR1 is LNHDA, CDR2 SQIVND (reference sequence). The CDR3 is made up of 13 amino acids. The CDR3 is CASSQDINSPLHF. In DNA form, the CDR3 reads TGTGCCAGTAGTCAGGACATCAATTCACCCCTCCACTTT.

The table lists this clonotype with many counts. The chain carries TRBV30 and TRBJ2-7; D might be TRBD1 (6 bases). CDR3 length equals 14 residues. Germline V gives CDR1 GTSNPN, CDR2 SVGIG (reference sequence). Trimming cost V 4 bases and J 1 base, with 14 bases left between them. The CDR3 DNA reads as TGTGCCTGGAATGTGGACAGCGTATCCTACGAGCAGTACTTC. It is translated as CAWNVDSVSYEQYF.

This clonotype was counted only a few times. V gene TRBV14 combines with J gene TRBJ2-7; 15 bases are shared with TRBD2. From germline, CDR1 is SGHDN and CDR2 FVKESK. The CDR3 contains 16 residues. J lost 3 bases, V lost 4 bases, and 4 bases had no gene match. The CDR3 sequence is CASSRTSGRAFYEQYF. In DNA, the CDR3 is TGTGCCAGCAGCCGGACTAGCGGGAGGGCCTTCTACGAGCAGTACTTC.

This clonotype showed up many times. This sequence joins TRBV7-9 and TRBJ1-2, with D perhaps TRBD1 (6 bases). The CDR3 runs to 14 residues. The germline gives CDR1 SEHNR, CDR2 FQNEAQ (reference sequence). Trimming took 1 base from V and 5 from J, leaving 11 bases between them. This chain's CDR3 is CASSLEEQGYGYTF. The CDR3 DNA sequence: TGTGCCAGCAGCTTAGAGGAACAGGGATATGGCTACACCTTC.

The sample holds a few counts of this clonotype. CDR3 coding DNA: TGTGCCAGCATGATTACTAGCGGGAGACGGTCAGATACGCAGTATTTT. This gives the protein CASMITSGRRSDTQYF. The V call is TRBV6-6, the J call TRBJ2-3; 11 nucleotides match TRBD2. Unmatched junction bases numbered 10, after V lost 7 bases and J lost 4 bases. The CDR3 length is 16 residues. The V gene's germline CDR1 is MNHNY and CDR2 SVGAGI (reference sequence).

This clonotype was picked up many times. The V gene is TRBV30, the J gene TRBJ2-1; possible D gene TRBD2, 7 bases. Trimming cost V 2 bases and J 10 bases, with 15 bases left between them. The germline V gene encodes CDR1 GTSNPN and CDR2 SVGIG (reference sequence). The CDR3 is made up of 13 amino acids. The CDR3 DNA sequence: TGTGCCTGGAGTCGCGGGGGCCCGAGGGAGCAGTTCTTC. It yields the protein CAWSRGGPREQFF.

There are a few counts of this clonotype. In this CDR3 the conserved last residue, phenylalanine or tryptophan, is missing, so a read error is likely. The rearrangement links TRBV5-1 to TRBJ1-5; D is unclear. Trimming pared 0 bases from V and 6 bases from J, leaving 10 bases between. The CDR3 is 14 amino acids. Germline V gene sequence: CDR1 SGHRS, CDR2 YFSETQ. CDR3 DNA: TGCGCCAGCAGCTTGGAAGGCCCGGGTCAGCCCCAGCATCTT. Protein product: CASSLEGPGQPQHL.